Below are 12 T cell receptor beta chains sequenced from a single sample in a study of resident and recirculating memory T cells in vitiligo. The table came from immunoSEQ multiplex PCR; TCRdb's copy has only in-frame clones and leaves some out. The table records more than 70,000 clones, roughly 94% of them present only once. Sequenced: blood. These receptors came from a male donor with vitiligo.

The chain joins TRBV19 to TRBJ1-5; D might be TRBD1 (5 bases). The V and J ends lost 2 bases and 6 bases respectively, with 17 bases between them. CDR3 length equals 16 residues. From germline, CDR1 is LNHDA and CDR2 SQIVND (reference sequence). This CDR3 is CASSIQGPGEGQPQHF. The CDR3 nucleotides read TGTGCCAGTAGTATACAAGGCCCGGGGGAGGGTCAGCCCCAGCATTTT. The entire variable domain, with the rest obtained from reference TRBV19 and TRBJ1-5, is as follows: DGGITQSPKYLFRKEGQNVTLSCEQNLNHDAMYWYRQDPGQGLRLIYYSQIVNDFQKGDIAEGYSVSREKKESFPLTVTSAQKNPTAFYLCASSIQGPGEGQPQHFGDGTRLSIL.

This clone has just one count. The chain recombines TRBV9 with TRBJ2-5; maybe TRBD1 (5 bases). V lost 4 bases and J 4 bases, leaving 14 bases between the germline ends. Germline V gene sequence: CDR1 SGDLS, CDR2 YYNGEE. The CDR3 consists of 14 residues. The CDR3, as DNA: TGTGCCAGCAGCCCACTCAGGGTAGGAGAGACCCAGTACTTC. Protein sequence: CASSPLRVGETQYF. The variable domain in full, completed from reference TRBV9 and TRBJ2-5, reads DSGVTQTPKHLITATGQRVTLRCSPRSGDLSVYWYQQSLDQGLQFLIQYYNGEERAKGNILERFSAQQFPDLHSELNLSSLELGDSALYFCASSPLRVGETQYFGPGTRLLVL.

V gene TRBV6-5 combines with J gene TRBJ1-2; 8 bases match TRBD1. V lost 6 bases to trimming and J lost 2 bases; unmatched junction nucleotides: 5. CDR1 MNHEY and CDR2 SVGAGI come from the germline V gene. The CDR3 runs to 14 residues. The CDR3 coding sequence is TGTGCCAGCAGGCTGACAGGGGCGAACTATGGCTACACCTTC. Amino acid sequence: CASRLTGANYGYTF.

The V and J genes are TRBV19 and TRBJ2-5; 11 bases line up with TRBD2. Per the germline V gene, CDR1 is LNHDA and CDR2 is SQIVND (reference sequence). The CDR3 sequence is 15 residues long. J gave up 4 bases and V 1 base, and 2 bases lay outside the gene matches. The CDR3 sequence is CASSIVTSGVETQYF. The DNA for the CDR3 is TGTGCCAGTAGTATAGTGACTAGCGGGGTAGAGACCCAGTACTTC. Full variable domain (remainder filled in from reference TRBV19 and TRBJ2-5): DGGITQSPKYLFRKEGQNVTLSCEQNLNHDAMYWYRQDPGQGLRLIYYSQIVNDFQKGDIAEGYSVSREKKESFPLTVTSAQKNPTAFYLCASSIVTSGVETQYFGPGTRLLVL.

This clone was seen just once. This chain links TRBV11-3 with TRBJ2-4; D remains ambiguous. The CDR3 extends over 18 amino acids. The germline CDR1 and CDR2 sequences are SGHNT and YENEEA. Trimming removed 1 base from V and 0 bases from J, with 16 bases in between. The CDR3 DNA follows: TGTGCCAGCAGCTTAGGGTTTATGGCGGATCTAGCCAAAAACATTCAGTACTTC. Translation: CASSLGFMADLAKNIQYF.

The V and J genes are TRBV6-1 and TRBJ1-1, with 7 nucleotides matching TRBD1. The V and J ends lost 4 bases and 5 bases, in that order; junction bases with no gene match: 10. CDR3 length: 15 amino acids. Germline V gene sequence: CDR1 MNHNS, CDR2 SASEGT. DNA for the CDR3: TGTGCCAGCAGTGCCCAGGGGGGACGGGGGACTGAAGCTTTCTTT. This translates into CASSAQGGRGTEAFF.

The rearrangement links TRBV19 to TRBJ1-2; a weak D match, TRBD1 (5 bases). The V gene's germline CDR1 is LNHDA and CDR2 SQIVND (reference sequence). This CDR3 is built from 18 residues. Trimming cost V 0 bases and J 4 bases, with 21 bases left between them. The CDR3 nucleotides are TGTGCCAGTAGTATAGAGAGAGGAAGGCAGGGCTCAACCTATGGCTACACCTTC. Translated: CASSIERGRQGSTYGYTF.

CDR3 coding DNA: TGTGCCAGCAGCTTGGAGTATCGGGACTTGCAAGAGACCCAGTACTTC. Protein sequence: CASSLEYRDLQETQYF. This chain connects TRBV5-6 to TRBJ2-5; tentatively, D is TRBD2 (6 bases). Germline V CDR1 and CDR2: SGHDT, YYEEEE. The CDR3 sequence is 16 residues long. Trimming removed 0 bases at V and 2 bases at J, with 14 bases between.

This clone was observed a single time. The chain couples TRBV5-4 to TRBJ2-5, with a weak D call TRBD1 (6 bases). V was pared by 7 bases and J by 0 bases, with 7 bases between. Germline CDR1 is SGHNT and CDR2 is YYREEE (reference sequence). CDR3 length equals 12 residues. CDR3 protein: CASGTYQETQYF. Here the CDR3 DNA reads TGTGCCAGCGGGACATACCAAGAGACCCAGTACTTC.

Here the CDR3 reads CATSTLSRGRDTQYF. The CDR3 DNA reads TGTGCCACCTCGACCCTTTCCAGGGGACGGGATACGCAGTATTTT. This rearrangement joins TRBV28 to TRBJ2-3, with a weak D call TRBD1 (6 bases). Germline CDR1 and CDR2: MDHEN and SYDVKM. This CDR3 has 15 residues. V lost 10 bases, J lost 6 bases, and 23 bases lay in between.

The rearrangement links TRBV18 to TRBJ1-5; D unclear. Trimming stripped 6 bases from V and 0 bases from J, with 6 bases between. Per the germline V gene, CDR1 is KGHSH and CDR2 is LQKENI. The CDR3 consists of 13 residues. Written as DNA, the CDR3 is TGTGCCAGCTCGAGCAATAGCAATCAGCCCCAGCATTTT. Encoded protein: CASSSNSNQPQHF.

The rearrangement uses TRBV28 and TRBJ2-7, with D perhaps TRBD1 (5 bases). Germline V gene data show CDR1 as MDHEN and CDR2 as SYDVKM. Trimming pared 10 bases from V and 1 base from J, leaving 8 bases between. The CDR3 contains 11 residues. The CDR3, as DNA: TGTGCCACGAGGACATCCTACGAGCAGTACTTC. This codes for CATRTSYEQYF.